These 23 T cell receptor beta chains came from one sample sequenced in a study of T cell changes during pregnancy in multiple sclerosis. Assay: immunoSEQ multiplex PCR; the TCRdb copy retains only in-frame clones and omits some. The data hold 35,000 or so clones, with about nine tenths observed a single time. Sequencing was performed on CD4+ T cells from peripheral blood mononuclear cells, taken in the third trimester of pregnancy. These receptors all come from a female donor in good health, enrolled as a control in a pregnancy study.

The chain is built from TRBV28 and TRBJ2-7; perhaps TRBD1 as D (6 bases). Germline V gene lookup returns CDR1 MDHEN and CDR2 SYDVKM. CDR3 length equals 13 residues. The V gene lost 5 bases and the J gene lost 3 bases, with 11 bases spanning the gap. CDR3 sequence reads: CASSPDSFYEQYF. CDR3 coding DNA: TGTGCCAGCAGTCCGGACAGCTTCTACGAGCAGTACTTC.

The chain has TRBV28 and TRBJ1-4; D possibly corresponds to TRBD1 (6 bases). This CDR3 comprises 15 residues. Trimming took 7 bases from V and 7 from J, leaving 19 bases between them. The V gene's germline CDR1 is MDHEN and CDR2 SYDVKM. As DNA, the CDR3 is TGTGCCAGCACCCAAACCAGGGGAAGGGGTGAAAAACTGTTTTTT. It yields the protein CASTQTRGRGEKLFF.

The genes are TRBV6-1 and TRBJ2-3; no clear D. Germline CDR1 is MNHNS and CDR2 is SASEGT. The CDR3 is 12 residues long. V shed 6 bases and J shed 2 bases, with 6 bases lying between them. The CDR3 here is CASSEVTDTQYF. The CDR3, as DNA: TGTGCCAGCAGCGAGGTCACAGATACGCAGTATTTT.

The gene calls are TRBV28 and TRBJ1-5; D is perhaps TRBD1 (6 bases). CDR1 is MDHEN, CDR2 SYDVKM, per germline. The CDR3 covers 17 residues. Trimming stripped 2 bases from V and 3 bases from J, with 17 bases between. The CDR3 region is CASSLSFLGGPNQPQHF. In DNA, the CDR3 is TGTGCCAGCAGTTTAAGTTTTCTCGGGGGGCCCAATCAGCCCCAGCATTTT.

V is TRBV6-1 and J is TRBJ2-1; D is undetermined. V lost 1 base and J 1 base, leaving 11 bases between the germline ends. The CDR3 has 16 residues. Germline CDR1 is MNHNS and CDR2 is SASEGT. The CDR3 DNA follows: TGTGCCAGCAGTGAAGTCTGGGCTCGTTCCTACAATGAGCAGTTCTTC. Amino acids: CASSEVWARSYNEQFF.

This clone was seen a single time. The chain recombines TRBV7-8 with TRBJ2-5; possibly TRBD2 for D (6 bases). V gave up 5 bases and J gave up 5 bases, with 12 bases separating them. CDR3 length: 13 amino acids. Per germline, CDR1 SGHVS and CDR2 FQNEAQ. CDR3 sequence (DNA): TGTGCCAGCAGCAGGGTAGCGGATGAGACCCAGTACTTC. The encoded protein is CASSRVADETQYF. Looking up the rest from reference TRBV7-8 and TRBJ2-5 gives the full variable domain: GAGVSQSPRYKVAKRGQDVALRCDPISGHVSLFWYQQALGQGPEFLTYFQNEAQLDKSGLPSDRFFAERPEGSVSTLKIQRTQQEDSAVYLCASSRVADETQYFGPGTRLLVL.

The DNA for the CDR3 is TGTGCCTGGGGAGCGGGAGGGCCGGAGACCCAGTACTTC. This translates into CAWGAGGPETQYF. This chain joins TRBV30 and TRBJ2-5; TRBD2 aligns across 10 bases. V dropped 5 bases and J dropped 5; count of bases not matched to a gene: 5. This CDR3 is 13 amino acids long. Looked up from germline, CDR1 is GTSNPN and CDR2 is SVGIG (reference sequence).

This rearrangement joins TRBV30 to TRBJ2-2; D not certain. The CDR3 length is 11 residues. Deletions cut 0 bases from V and 7 bases from J, with 3 bases between. Germline CDR1 GTSNPN, CDR2 SVGIG (reference sequence). This CDR3 reads CAWSVVGELFF. The CDR3, as DNA: TGTGCCTGGAGTGTCGTCGGGGAGCTGTTTTTT.

The rearrangement joins TRBV6-1 to TRBJ1-2; D may be TRBD1 (6 bases). The CDR3 extends over 13 amino acids. V dropped 4 bases and J dropped 5 bases, with 11 bases sitting between them. Germline V gives CDR1 MNHNS, CDR2 SASEGT. The CDR3 bases are TGTGCCAGCAGTGCATCGGGACAATATGGCTACACCTTC. Amino acid sequence: CASSASGQYGYTF.

The chain is built from TRBV28 and TRBJ1-1, with 7 bases matching TRBD1. The CDR3 loop spans 16 amino acids. Per germline, CDR1 MDHEN and CDR2 SYDVKM. Losses at the gene ends were 1 base for V and 7 bases for J; bases not matched to a gene: 12. The CDR3 DNA is TGTGCCAGCAGTTTATCGGGCAGGGGGTCTCGCGTTGAAGCTTTCTTT. This codes for CASSLSGRGSRVEAFF.

This sequence joins TRBV29-1 and TRBJ2-3; no clear D. This CDR3 has 15 amino acids. The germline V and J ends were trimmed by 7 bases and 0 bases, with 17 bases remaining between them. CDR1 is SQVTM and CDR2 is ANQGSEA in the germline V gene. The CDR3 bases are TGCAGCGCCGCGAGGTCGGCAGCTAGCACAGATACGCAGTATTTT. Amino acid sequence: CSAARSAASTDTQYF.

This chain joins TRBV7-2 and TRBJ2-5; the match to TRBD2 covers 7 bases. CDR3 length: 12 residues. Germline CDR1 SGHTA, CDR2 FQGNSA. V lost 5 bases and J lost 5; bases outside the gene matches: 2. In nucleotides, the CDR3 is TGTGCCAGCAGCGTGACTAGCGAGACCCAGTACTTC. This translates into CASSVTSETQYF.

The rearrangement uses TRBV5-1 and TRBJ2-5, with a tentative D call TRBD1 (5 bases). The DNA end is a closer match to TRBJ2-7, so the J assignment may be wrong. The CDR3 totals 15 residues. The germline gives CDR1 SGHRS, CDR2 YFSETQ. The CDR3: CASSLDGHRSYEQYF. The CDR3 nucleotides are TGCGCCAGCAGCTTGGATGGACACCGAAGCTACGAGCAGTACTTC.

The V call is TRBV7-6, the J call TRBJ2-1; 11 positions match TRBD2. The V segment lost 0 bases and the J segment 9 bases; nucleotides outside the gene matches: 4. Germline CDR1 reads SGHVS; CDR2 reads FNYEAQ. This CDR3 has 15 residues. In nucleotides, the CDR3 is TGTGCCAGCAGCTTAGCTAGCGGGGGGGCCGGTGAGCAGTTCTTC. Translated, it gives CASSLASGGAGEQFF. Full variable domain (rest looked up from reference TRBV7-6 and TRBJ2-1): GAGVSQSPRYKVTKRGQDVALRCDPISGHVSLYWYRQALGQGPEFLTYFNYEAQQDKSGLPNDRFSAERPEGSISTLTIQRTEQRDSAMYRCASSLASGGAGEQFFGPGTRLTVL.

CDR3 nucleotides: TGTGCCAGCAGTCCCTTACAGGGGGCGCCCGGCTACACCTTC. As protein: CASSPLQGAPGYTF. This chain links TRBV2 with TRBJ1-2; TRBD1 matches 9 bases. The CDR3 spans 14 residues. The germline gives CDR1 SNHLY, CDR2 FYNNEI. The V segment lost 5 bases and the J segment 8 bases; nucleotides outside the gene matches: 9.

V usage is TRBV10-3 and J usage is TRBJ2-5; 8 bases are a match to TRBD2. The CDR3 is made up of 12 amino acids. Germline loops: CDR1 ENHRY, CDR2 SYGVKD. V gave up 10 bases and J gave up 1 base; unmatched junction bases: 2. The CDR3 DNA sequence: TGTGCCACCGGGACTAGCCAAGAGACCCAGTACTTC. This translates into CATGTSQETQYF.

The chain is built from TRBV6-5 and TRBJ1-2; TRBD1 matches 7 bases. Trimming removed 0 bases from V and 8 bases from J; junction bases left unmatched: 12. Germline CDR1 and CDR2: MNHEY and SVGAGI. The CDR3 loop spans 16 amino acids. The DNA for the CDR3 is TGTGCCAGCAGTTACTCCGGACAGGCTCCCATTCGGGGCTACACCTTC. Translated: CASSYSGQAPIRGYTF.

V usage is TRBV6-1 and J usage is TRBJ2-3; D is possibly TRBD1 (6 bases). Trimming pared 5 bases from V and 2 bases from J, leaving 11 bases between. CDR1 and CDR2 (germline): MNHNS, SASEGT. The CDR3 contains 14 residues. CDR3 bases: TGTGCCAGCAGTCTACGGGACAACACAGATACGCAGTATTTT. Amino acid sequence: CASSLRDNTDTQYF.

The rearrangement links TRBV10-1 to TRBJ1-4, with 7 bases aligning to TRBD1. Trimming at V came to 0 bases and at J to 1 base, leaving 5 bases not matched to a gene. Germline-derived CDR1 and CDR2 are WNHNN and SYGVQD (reference sequence). The CDR3 contains 17 residues. For the CDR3, the DNA is TGCGCCAGCAGTGAGTCAGGCCAGGGGGGAACTAATGAAAAACTGTTTTTT. Translated, it gives CASSESGQGGTNEKLFF.

The chain carries TRBV14 and TRBJ2-3; maybe TRBD1 (6 bases). CDR1 SGHDN and CDR2 FVKESK come from the germline V gene. This CDR3 spans 20 amino acids. The V end was cut by 1 base, the J end by 4 bases, with 27 bases between. The CDR3 nucleotides are TGTGCCAGCAGCCAAGCGCCGACAGAGGTTGTCAGGGGCTGGGCAGATACGCAGTATTTT. Its protein product is CASSQAPTEVVRGWADTQYF.

This chain connects TRBV19 to TRBJ2-3; 7 nucleotides align to TRBD1. The V gene's germline CDR1 is LNHDA and CDR2 SQIVND (reference sequence). This CDR3 spans 15 amino acids. V dropped 4 bases and J dropped 0; count of bases not matched to a gene: 4. As DNA, the CDR3 is TGTGCCAGTAGTACATTGGGACAGAGCACAGATACGCAGTATTTT. Its protein is CASSTLGQSTDTQYF.

The chain couples TRBV4-1 to TRBJ1-2; the D gene is possibly TRBD1 (5 bases). The CDR3 is made up of 15 amino acids. V lost 4 bases and J lost 4, with 16 bases in between. Per the germline V gene, CDR1 is MGHRA and CDR2 is YSYEKL. The CDR3 sequence is CASSPRGGIGYGYTF. For the CDR3, the DNA is TGCGCCAGCAGCCCTCGGGGGGGAATTGGCTATGGCTACACCTTC.

V gene TRBV7-2 combines with J gene TRBJ2-7, with 14 positions matching TRBD2. In germline, CDR1 is SGHTA, CDR2 FQGNSA. The ends lost 0 bases at V and 3 bases at J; junction bases unmatched: 7. The CDR3 loop spans 18 amino acids. DNA for the CDR3: TGTGCCAGCAGCTTAGCGAGGGTAGGGACTAGCGGGAGCTACGAGCAGTACTTC. This gives the protein CASSLARVGTSGSYEQYF.